This TCR beta chain came from a study of T cells in women clearing cervical HPV infection. Whole-study context: Case blood was drawn when the lesion was first found; control blood after infection became undetectable. Study results and limitations: Richness plus V gene abundances separated cases from controls with AUC around 0.79. T-cell numbers per sample were unknown and may explain richness differences.

Genomic DNA, averaging roughly 1,200 ng per sample, yielded TCR beta CDR3 via immunoSEQ. Profiled with immunoSEQ multiplex PCR; TCRdb holds only in-frame clones, not every one. Recorded for this sample: about 30,000 clones. For this clone: The antigen is unknown. The read gets to within 3 residues of the CDR3 end, and the germline J gene fills in the rest.

CDR1 and CDR2 (germline): SEHNR, FQNEAQ (reference sequence). J was trimmed by 2 bases and V by 5 bases; bases with no gene match: 7. The CDR3 totals 15 residues. The sequenced sample was blood buffy coat. This chain joins TRBV7-9 and TRBJ2-3; 7 bases match TRBD2. This TCR was sampled from a woman aged 18 to 75 with a cervical HPV16 infection that either progressed to CIN3+ or cleared (not recorded which). The CDR3 spells CASSPSSGFTDTQYF. The part of the CDR3 DNA that was read is TGTGCCAGCAGCCCTTCTAGCGGCTTCACAGATACG.